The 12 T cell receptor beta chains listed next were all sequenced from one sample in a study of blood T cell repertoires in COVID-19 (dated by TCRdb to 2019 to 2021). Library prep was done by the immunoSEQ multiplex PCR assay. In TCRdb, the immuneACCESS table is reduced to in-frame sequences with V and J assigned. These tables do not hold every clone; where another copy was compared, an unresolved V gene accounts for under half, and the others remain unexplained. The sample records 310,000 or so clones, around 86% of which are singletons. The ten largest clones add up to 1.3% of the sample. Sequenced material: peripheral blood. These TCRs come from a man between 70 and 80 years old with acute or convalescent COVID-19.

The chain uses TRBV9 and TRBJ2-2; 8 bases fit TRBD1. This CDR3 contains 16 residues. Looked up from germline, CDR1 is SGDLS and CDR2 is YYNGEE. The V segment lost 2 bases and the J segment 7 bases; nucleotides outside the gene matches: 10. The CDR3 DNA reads TGTGCCAGCAGCGTCGGACAGGGTAATTACCTCGGGGAGCTGTTTTTT. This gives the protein CASSVGQGNYLGELFF. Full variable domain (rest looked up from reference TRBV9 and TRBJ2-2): DSGVTQTPKHLITATGQRVTLRCSPRSGDLSVYWYQQSLDQGLQFLIQYYNGEERAKGNILERFSAQQFPDLHSELNLSSLELGDSALYFCASSVGQGNYLGELFFGEGSRLTVL.

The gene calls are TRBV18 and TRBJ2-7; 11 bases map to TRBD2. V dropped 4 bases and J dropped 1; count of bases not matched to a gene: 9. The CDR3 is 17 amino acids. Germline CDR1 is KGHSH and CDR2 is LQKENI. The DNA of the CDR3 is TGTGCCAGCTCACAAAATCCCACTAGCGGGAGATCCTACGAGCAGTACTTC. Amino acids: CASSQNPTSGRSYEQYF.

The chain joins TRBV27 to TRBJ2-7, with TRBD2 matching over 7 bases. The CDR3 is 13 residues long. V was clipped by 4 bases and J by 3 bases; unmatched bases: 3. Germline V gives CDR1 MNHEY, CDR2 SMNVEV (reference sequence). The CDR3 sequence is CASSWTSNYEQYF. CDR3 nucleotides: TGTGCCAGCAGTTGGACTAGTAACTACGAGCAGTACTTC.

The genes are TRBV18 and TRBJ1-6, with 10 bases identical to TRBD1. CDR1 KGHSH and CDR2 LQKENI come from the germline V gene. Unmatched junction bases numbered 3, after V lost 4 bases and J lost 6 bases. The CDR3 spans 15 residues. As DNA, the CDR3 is TGTGCCAGCTCACTTAGGACAGGGGGTAATTCACCCCTCCACTTT. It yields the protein CASSLRTGGNSPLHF. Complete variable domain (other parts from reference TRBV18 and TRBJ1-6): NAGVMQNPRHLVRRRGQEARLRCSPMKGHSHVYWYRQLPEEGLKFMVYLQKENIIDESGMPKERFSAEFPKEGPSILRIQQVVRGDSAAYFCASSLRTGGNSPLHFGNGTRLTVT.

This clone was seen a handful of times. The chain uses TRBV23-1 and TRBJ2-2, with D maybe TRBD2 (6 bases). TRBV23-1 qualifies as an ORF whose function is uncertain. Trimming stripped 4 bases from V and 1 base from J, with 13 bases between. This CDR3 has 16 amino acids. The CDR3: CASSRPGLQNTGELFF. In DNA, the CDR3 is TGCGCCAGCAGTCGGCCGGGACTCCAGAACACCGGGGAGCTGTTTTTT.

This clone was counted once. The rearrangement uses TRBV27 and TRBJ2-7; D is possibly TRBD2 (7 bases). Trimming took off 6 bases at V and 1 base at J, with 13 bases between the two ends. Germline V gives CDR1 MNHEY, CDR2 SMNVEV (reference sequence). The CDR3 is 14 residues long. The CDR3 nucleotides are TGTGCCAGCAGCCGAGCGGGACATTCCTACGAGCAGTACTTC. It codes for CASSRAGHSYEQYF.

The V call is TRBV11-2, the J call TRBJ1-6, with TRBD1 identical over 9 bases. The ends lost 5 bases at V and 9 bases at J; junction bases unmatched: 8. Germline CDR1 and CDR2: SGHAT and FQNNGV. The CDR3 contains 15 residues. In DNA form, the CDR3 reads TGTGCCAGCAGCCAAGGGACAGGGCCGAGTTCACCCCTCCACTTT. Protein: CASSQGTGPSSPLHF.

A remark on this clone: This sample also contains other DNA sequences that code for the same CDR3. The CDR3: CASSRGLAGGYNEQFF. CDR3 in DNA: TGTGCCAGCAGCCGAGGACTAGCGGGGGGTTACAATGAGCAGTTCTTC. The chain carries TRBV3-1 (or the pseudogene TRBV3-2) and TRBJ2-1, with TRBD2 matching 14 bases. The CDR3 has 16 residues. Germline trimming cut 4 bases from V and 4 bases from J; bases unmatched to any gene: 3. Germline V gives CDR1 LGHDT, CDR2 YNNKEL (reference sequence).

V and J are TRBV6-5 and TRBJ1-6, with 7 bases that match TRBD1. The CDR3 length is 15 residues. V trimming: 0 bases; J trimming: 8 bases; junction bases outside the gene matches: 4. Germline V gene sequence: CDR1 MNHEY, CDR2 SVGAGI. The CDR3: CASSYSNRGDSPLHF. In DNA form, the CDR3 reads TGTGCCAGCAGTTACTCCAACAGGGGCGATTCACCCCTCCACTTT.

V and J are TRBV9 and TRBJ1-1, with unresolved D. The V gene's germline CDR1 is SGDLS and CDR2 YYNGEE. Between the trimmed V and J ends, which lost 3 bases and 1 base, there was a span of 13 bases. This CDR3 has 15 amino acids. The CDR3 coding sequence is TGTGCCAGCAGCGAGACCCCCCGGGAGAACACTGAAGCTTTCTTT. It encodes CASSETPRENTEAFF.

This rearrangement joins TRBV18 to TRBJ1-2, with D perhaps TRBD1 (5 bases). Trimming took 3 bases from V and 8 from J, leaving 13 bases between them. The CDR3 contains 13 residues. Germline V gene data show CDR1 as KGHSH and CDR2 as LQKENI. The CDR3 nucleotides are TGTGCCAGCTCACCTACGACAGACGGGGGCTACACCTTC. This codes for CASSPTTDGGYTF.

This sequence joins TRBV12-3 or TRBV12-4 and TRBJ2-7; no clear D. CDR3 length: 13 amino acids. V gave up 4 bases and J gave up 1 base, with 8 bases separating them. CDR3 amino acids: CASSWLLSYEQYF. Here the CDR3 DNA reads TGTGCCAGCAGTTGGCTCCTTTCCTACGAGCAGTACTTC.